Listed below are T cell receptor beta chains from one sample, sequenced in a study of T cell repertoires in cytomegalovirus infection. Each CDR3 protein gets one entry after TCRdb re-called the reads with MiXCR. The repertoire has 450,000 to 550,000 distinct CDR3 sequences, about 17% of them found once; the top ten carry roughly a quarter. Sequencing was done on a sample of CD8+ T cells from PBMCs. The receptors derive from a human donor in good health (CMV status not recorded). Some clones in this sample may be carry-over from other donors' samples. CDR3s include the opening cysteine and the closing phenylalanine or tryptophan. A D gene is named only where the DNA matches it firmly. Not all rows give a size; the values are once, few, many and, for expanded clones, a class.

V	size	D	J	DNA	CDR3
TRBV15	.	TRBD1	TRBJ1-4	TGTGCCACCAGCCGGGACAGGGCTACTAATGAAAAACTGTTTTTT	CATSRDRATNEKLFF
TRBV3-1	.	.	TRBJ1-2	TGTGCCAACAGCCAAGATGACAGCTATGGCTACACCTTC	CANSQDDSYGYTF
TRBV10-3	many	TRBD2	TRBJ2-7	TGTGCCATCAGTGGCGGGGAGGGGATACCCTACGAGCAGTACTTC	CAISGGEGIPYEQYF
TRBV7-6	many	TRBD1	TRBJ1-6	TGTGCCAGCAGCTTAGATCCCGGGACAGAAAATTCACCCCTCCACTTT	CASSLDPGTENSPLHF
TRBV5-1	.	.	TRBJ2-7	TGCGCCAGCAGCTTGGAACGAGCGGAACACTACGAGCAGTACTTC	CASSLERAEHYEQYF
TRBV12-5	few	TRBD1	TRBJ1-2	TGTGCTAGTGCCCTGGGACAGTCAGGGAGTAACTATGGCTACACCTTC	CASALGQSGSNYGYTF
TRBV28	.	.	TRBJ1-2	TGTGCCAGCAGTTTCGGAGTGGGCTACACCTTC	CASSFGVGYTF
TRBV5-4	many	.	TRBJ2-5	TGTGCCAGCAGCTCTCGGACAGAACAAGAGACCCAGTACTTC	CASSSRTEQETQYF
TRBV18	few	.	TRBJ2-1	TGTGCCAGCTCACCGGGATCCCCCTATTCCTACAATGAGCAGTTCTTC	CASSPGSPYSYNEQFF
TRBV6-5	.	TRBD2	TRBJ2-4	TGTGCCAGCCCTGGATTGACGGGGGAGGGCCCCTGTGACATTCAGTACTTC	CASPGLTGEGPCDIQYF
TRBV29-1	.	.	TRBJ1-1	TGCAGCGTTCAGGTGAACACTGAAGCTTTCTTT	CSVQVNTEAFF
TRBV7-2	many	TRBD2	TRBJ2-1	TGTGCCAGCAGCTTATCGGGACTAGCGGGAGTTAAGTCCTACAATGAGCAGTTCTTC	CASSLSGLAGVKSYNEQFF
TRBV12-3/TRBV12-4	many	TRBD2	TRBJ2-3	TGTGCCAGCAGTTTACCGGGGGGGTACACAGATACGCAGTATTTT	CASSLPGGYTDTQYF
TRBV12-3/TRBV12-4	few	.	TRBJ2-6	TGTGCCAGCAGTTTAGGGGGCGGGCCTGGGGCCAACGTCCTGACTTTC	CASSLGGGPGANVLTF
TRBV5-6	few	TRBD1	TRBJ2-1	TGTGCCAGCAGCTGGCGGACAGGGGGCTGGAATGAGCAGTTCTTC	CASSWRTGGWNEQFF
TRBV12-3/TRBV12-4	many	.	TRBJ2-1	TGTGCCAGCAGATTAGGAACGGGGTCTGTTGAGCAGTTCTTC	CASRLGTGSVEQFF
TRBV23-1	many	TRBD1	TRBJ2-5	TGCGCCAGCAGTCAATCGACAGGGGGACAAGAGACCCAGTACTTC	CASSQSTGGQETQYF
TRBV7-9	many	.	TRBJ2-2	TGTGCCAGCAGCTTGCGTCGCGGGTTTACGACCGGGGAGCTGTTTTTT	CASSLRRGFTTGELFF
TRBV5-1	few	TRBD1	TRBJ1-6	TGCGCCAGCAGAGCCGGGACAGGGAGTTCACCCCTCCACTTT	CASRAGTGSSPLHF
TRBV20-1	.	TRBD2	TRBJ2-1	TGCAGTGCTTCGGGACTATTTAAAGACAATGAGCAGTTCTTC	CSASGLFKDNEQFF
TRBV7-8	many	TRBD1	TRBJ1-4	TGTGCCAGCAGCCAAGACAGGGGTAGGGAAAAACTGTTTTTT	CASSQDRGREKLFF
TRBV12-3/TRBV12-4	many	.	TRBJ2-5	TGTGCCAGCAGGACATCCAAGAGAATGGCCCAGTACTTC	CASRTSKRMAQYF
TRBV12-3/TRBV12-4	many	TRBD1	TRBJ1-2	TGTGCCAGCAGTCCGACAGGGGGCGACTATGGCTACACCTTC	CASSPTGGDYGYTF
TRBV27	.	TRBD1	TRBJ1-1	TGTGCCAGCAGTCCGTTGACAGGGTTCATCAACACTGAAGCTTTCTTT	CASSPLTGFINTEAFF
TRBV2	.	.	TRBJ2-5	TGTGCCATCCAACGGGCCTTGCTGGAGACCCAGTACTTC	CAIQRALLETQYF
TRBV7-6	many	TRBD1	TRBJ2-5	TGTGCCAGCAGGGGACAGGGGCCCTTCCTGTACTTC	CASRGQGPFLYF
TRBV27	.	.	TRBJ2-1	TGTGCCAGCAGTTTAGATATCGGGGGAGAGCAGTTCTTC	CASSLDIGGEQFF
TRBV6-5	once	.	TRBJ1-4	TGTGCCAGCAGTTACTCAGGGAATGAAAAACTGTTTTTT	CASSYSGNEKLFF
TRBV5-1	few	.	TRBJ2-5	TGCGCCAGCAGCCCCCGGGTCTGGGAAGAGACCCAGTACTTC	CASSPRVWEETQYF
TRBV11-2	many	.	TRBJ1-1	TGTGCCAGCAGCCTCATCCGGGACGTTGAAGCTTTCTTT	CASSLIRDVEAFF
TRBV14	many	TRBD2	TRBJ2-5	TGTGCCAGCAGCCTAGCGGGAGGCTCCCCAGAGACCCAGTACTTC	CASSLAGGSPETQYF
TRBV19	.	TRBD2	TRBJ2-7	TGTGCCAGTAGTATTGCCCGGGAGGGATACGAGCAGTACTTC	CASSIAREGYEQYF
TRBV5-4	.	.	TRBJ1-3	TGTGCCAGCAGCCCCAACAGGGAGGCGGGAAACACCATATATTTT	CASSPNREAGNTIYF
TRBV7-9	many	.	TRBJ2-5	TGTGCCAGCAGCTTACCGCGGGAAGAGACCCAGTACTTC	CASSLPREETQYF
TRBV27	.	.	TRBJ1-5	TGTGCCAGCAGTTTAGTAAAGGTGACGGGGGATCAGCCCCAGCATTTT	CASSLVKVTGDQPQHF
TRBV7-1	.	.	TRBJ1-1	TGTGCAAGCAGCCCATCGGACATGGGGCTATTCTTGAAAACTGAAGCTTTCTTT	CASSPSDMGLFLKTEAFF
TRBV7-9	.	.	TRBJ1-1	TGTGCCAGCAGCGTAGGGCAGAGGAACACTGAAGCTTTCTTT	CASSVGQRNTEAFF
TRBV7-2	many	.	TRBJ1-6	TGTGCCAGCAGCGCCCAAGAACTGATAGTCAATTCACCCCTCCACTTT	CASSAQELIVNSPLHF